These 25 T cell receptor beta chains share one sample of origin, sequenced in a study of neoadjuvant nivolumab and ipilimumab in lung cancer. Here immunoSEQ multiplex PCR was the method, and the copy in TCRdb shows in-frame clones only, minus some. Of about 38,000 clones in the sample, roughly 89% were seen once. The material sequenced was peripheral blood, taken before neoadjuvant nivolumab, alone or with ipilimumab. The origin of the receptors is an adult with non-small cell lung cancer.

The chain employs TRBV5-5 and TRBJ2-1; D not certain. This CDR3 contains 13 residues. Trimming cost V 4 bases and J 5 bases, with 10 bases left between them. Germline-derived CDR1 and CDR2 are SGHKS and YYEKEE (reference sequence). The CDR3 DNA reads TGTGCCAGCAGCCGAAACGCGGACAATGAGCAGTTCTTC. It translates to CASSRNADNEQFF. Based on the CDR3 plus reference TRBV5-5 and TRBJ2-1, the full variable domain is DAGVTQSPTHLIKTRGQQVTLRCSPISGHKSVSWYQQVLGQGPQFIFQYYEKEERGRGNFPDRFSARQFPNYSSELNVNALLLGDSALYLCASSRNADNEQFFGPGTRLTVL.

CDR3 nucleotide sequence: TGTGCCTGGAGCCCGTCAGGCACAGATACGCAGTATTTT. This gives the protein CAWSPSGTDTQYF. The J gene is TRBJ2-3, the V gene TRBV30; no firm D call. Germline CDR1 is GTSNPN and CDR2 is SVGIG (reference sequence). Trimming took 3 bases from V and 1 from J, leaving 8 bases between them. The CDR3 sequence is 13 residues long.

The V gene is TRBV2, the J gene TRBJ1-2; D gene ambiguous. The CDR3 runs to 12 residues. Per the germline V gene, CDR1 is SNHLY and CDR2 is FYNNEI. V was pared by 5 bases and J by 2 bases, with 6 bases between. CDR3 sequence: CASSPQNYGYTF. The CDR3 nucleotides read TGTGCCAGCAGTCCACAGAACTATGGCTACACCTTC.

The chain employs TRBV7-9 and TRBJ1-3, with D possibly matching TRBD1 (6 bases). CDR3 length: 15 amino acids. Trimming stripped 1 base from V and 8 bases from J, with 15 bases between. Germline V gene sequence: CDR1 SEHNR, CDR2 FQNEAQ (reference sequence). As DNA, the CDR3 is TGTGCCAGCAGCTTAGTTCGTCGGGGGCAGGACACCATATATTTT. It is translated as CASSLVRRGQDTIYF.

The chain is built from TRBV7-3 and TRBJ2-5, with TRBD2 identical over 8 bases. In germline, CDR1 is SGHTA, CDR2 FQGTGA. The junction had 8 bases not matched to a gene; V was cut back by 2 bases and J by 6 bases. The CDR3 has 15 amino acids. Here the CDR3 reads CASSLGAGVAQTQYF. The CDR3 coding sequence is TGTGCCAGCAGCTTAGGAGCGGGAGTGGCCCAGACCCAGTACTTC.

The V call is TRBV19, the J call TRBJ2-7; the match to TRBD1 covers 7 bases. Germline CDR1 LNHDA, CDR2 SQIVND (reference sequence). Trimming removed 0 bases from V and 4 bases from J; junction bases left unmatched: 3. The CDR3 runs to 14 residues. CDR3 bases: TGTGCCAGTAGTATAGATAACAGGGGTTACGAGCAGTACTTC. As protein: CASSIDNRGYEQYF. Looking up the rest from reference TRBV19 and TRBJ2-7 gives the full variable domain: DGGITQSPKYLFRKEGQNVTLSCEQNLNHDAMYWYRQDPGQGLRLIYYSQIVNDFQKGDIAEGYSVSREKKESFPLTVTSAQKNPTAFYLCASSIDNRGYEQYFGPGTRLTVT.

V usage is TRBV6-5 and J usage is TRBJ1-1; D unresolved. Deletions cut 0 bases from V and 1 base from J, with 12 bases between. The CDR3 spans 16 residues. Germline CDR1 reads MNHEY; CDR2 reads SVGAGI. The CDR3 DNA is TGTGCCAGCAGTTACTCGCCTTACGCGCCGAACACTGAAGCTTTCTTT. It encodes CASSYSPYAPNTEAFF.

The CDR3 nucleotides are TGCGCCAGCAGCTTGGCAGGTAGCCCCGAGCAGTACTTC. Translation gives CASSLAGSPEQYF. The chain joins TRBV5-1 to TRBJ2-7; D is unresolved. Germline V gene sequence: CDR1 SGHRS, CDR2 YFSETQ. The length of the CDR3 is 13 residues. The V end lost 0 bases, the J end lost 6 bases, and 10 bases lay between the germline ends.

The chain recombines TRBV12-5 with TRBJ2-1; no firm D call. CDR3 length: 13 residues. Germline loops: CDR1 LGHNT, CDR2 FRNRAP. The V end lost 6 bases, the J end lost 10 bases, and 16 bases lay between the germline ends. The CDR3 loop is CASGRSQTQEQFF. The CDR3 DNA sequence: TGTGCTAGTGGCCGTAGCCAGACCCAGGAGCAGTTCTTC.

The genes are TRBV7-2 and TRBJ2-3; unclear D gene. Looked up from germline, CDR1 is SGHTA and CDR2 is FQGNSA. The CDR3 runs to 15 residues. Trimming removed 0 bases at V and 0 bases at J, with 7 bases between. The CDR3 loop is CASSLAYQSTDTQYF. DNA of the CDR3: TGTGCCAGCAGCTTAGCGTACCAAAGCACAGATACGCAGTATTTT.

The gene calls are TRBV7-9 and TRBJ1-5, with D tentatively TRBD1 (5 bases). V shed 5 bases and J shed 4 bases, with 9 bases lying between them. The CDR3 is 13 amino acids. From germline, CDR1 is SEHNR and CDR2 FQNEAQ (reference sequence). CDR3 nucleotides: TGTGCCAGCAGCCAAGGGGCTAATCAGCCCCAGCATTTT. Protein product: CASSQGANQPQHF.

This chain uses TRBV5-5 with TRBJ1-4; D gene unclear. Germline lookup yields CDR1 SGHKS and CDR2 YYEKEE (reference sequence). The CDR3 loop spans 14 amino acids. Between the trimmed V and J ends, which lost 2 bases and 4 bases, there was a span of 9 bases. The CDR3 sequence: CASSFSQDNEKLFF. The CDR3 bases are TGTGCCAGCAGCTTTAGTCAGGATAATGAAAAACTGTTTTTT.

This chain uses TRBV19 with TRBJ2-2; TRBD2 matches at 7 bases. The ends lost 11 bases at V and 4 bases at J; junction bases unmatched: 16. CDR3 length equals 16 residues. The germline V gene has CDR1 LNHDA and CDR2 SQIVND (reference sequence). The CDR3 loop is CAAQGGGGSGTGELFF. The CDR3 DNA reads as TGTGCCGCCCAAGGAGGTGGCGGGAGTGGCACCGGGGAGCTGTTTTTT. The full variable domain, rest sourced from reference TRBV19 and TRBJ2-2, is DGGITQSPKYLFRKEGQNVTLSCEQNLNHDAMYWYRQDPGQGLRLIYYSQIVNDFQKGDIAEGYSVSREKKESFPLTVTSAQKNPTAFYLCAAQGGGGSGTGELFFGEGSRLTVL.

The chain links TRBV7-6 to TRBJ2-3, with D unclear. Trimming left V 4 bases short and J 1 base short, with 12 bases between. Germline assignment: CDR1 SGHVS and CDR2 FNYEAQ. The CDR3 extends over 15 amino acids. CDR3 nucleotides: TGTGCCAGCAGCTCCCGAGTCTCTGGCACAGATACGCAGTATTTT. Protein product: CASSSRVSGTDTQYF.

The gene calls are TRBV5-1 and TRBJ2-7, with 9 bases that match TRBD1. With V trimmed by 3 bases and J by 6 bases, 10 bases remained unmatched. The germline gives CDR1 SGHRS, CDR2 YFSETQ. The length of the CDR3 is 15 residues. Here the CDR3 DNA reads TGCGCCAGCAGCTCTACAGGGGGCATATTAACCGAGCAGTACTTC. This encodes CASSSTGGILTEQYF.

Here the CDR3 DNA reads TGTGCCAGCAGCTTACGACCTGGGACCCTCGAGACCCAGTACTTC. Its protein product is CASSLRPGTLETQYF. The V call is TRBV7-3, the J call TRBJ2-5; D assignment may be TRBD1 or TRBD2 (5 bases each). V lost 2 bases and J 5 bases, leaving 15 bases between the germline ends. The CDR3 has 15 residues. Per germline, CDR1 SGHTA and CDR2 FQGTGA.

The chain uses TRBV6-5 and TRBJ2-2; D is unresolved. Trimming took off 4 bases at V and 6 bases at J, with 12 bases between the two ends. The germline V gene encodes CDR1 MNHEY and CDR2 SVGAGI. There are 14 residues in the CDR3. The CDR3, as DNA: TGTGCCAGCAGTTTAGGCCCGGCACCCGGGGAGCTGTTTTTT. Residues: CASSLGPAPGELFF.

The rearrangement links TRBV11-2 to TRBJ1-3; D uncertain. The CDR3 contains 15 residues. V shed 4 bases and J shed 0 bases, with 10 bases lying between them. Germline lookup yields CDR1 SGHAT and CDR2 FQNNGV. CDR3 bases: TGTGCCAGCAGCTCCGGGTCCAGCTCTGGAAACACCATATATTTT. Its translation is CASSSGSSSGNTIYF.

The chain employs TRBV6-5 and TRBJ2-1; 8 bases map to TRBD2. The CDR3 consists of 15 residues. V shed 8 bases and J 7 bases; nucleotides not matched to a gene: 13. CDR1 MNHEY and CDR2 SVGAGI come from the germline V gene. CDR3 in DNA: TGTGCCAGCTTTCCAGTAGCGGGAATAGAGAATGAGCAGTTCTTC. Amino acids: CASFPVAGIENEQFF.

V gene TRBV2 combines with J gene TRBJ1-5; TRBD1 matches 12 bases. The germline gives CDR1 SNHLY, CDR2 FYNNEI. The CDR3 has 15 amino acids. V trimming: 6 bases; J trimming: 7 bases; junction bases outside the gene matches: 7. CDR3 amino acids: CASRAGTGGLQPQHF. CDR3 sequence (DNA): TGTGCCAGCAGGGCCGGGACAGGGGGCTTGCAGCCCCAGCATTTT.

The chain links TRBV4-2 to TRBJ2-7; 13 bases map to TRBD2. Germline V CDR1 and CDR2: LGHNA, YNFKEQ. This CDR3 comprises 17 residues. V lost 4 bases, J lost 3 bases, and 9 bases stayed unmatched. The CDR3, as DNA: TGTGCCAGCAGCCCTTTTGCCGGGACTAGCGGGAACTACGAGCAGTACTTC. This translates into CASSPFAGTSGNYEQYF.

The J gene is TRBJ2-3, the V gene TRBV9; TRBD2 agrees at 7 bases. The CDR3 has 13 amino acids. Germline values: CDR1 SGDLS, CDR2 YYNGEE. After removal of 5 bases from V and 0 bases from J, the junction contained 0 bases not matched to a gene. CDR3: CASRRESTDTQYF. For the CDR3, the DNA is TGTGCCAGCAGGCGGGAGAGCACAGATACGCAGTATTTT.

This chain joins TRBV4-1 and TRBJ2-7; possible D gene TRBD2, 7 bases. Germline lookup yields CDR1 MGHRA and CDR2 YSYEKL. Trimming took off 4 bases at V and 5 bases at J, with 18 bases between the two ends. The CDR3 is 15 residues long. This CDR3 is CASSPWEGVRNEQYF. CDR3 sequence (DNA): TGCGCCAGCAGCCCATGGGAGGGGGTTCGGAACGAGCAGTACTTC.

This clone appeared a single time. The V call is TRBV5-1, the J call TRBJ2-7, with D possibly called TRBD1 or TRBD2 (5 bases each). Germline CDR1 and CDR2: SGHRS and YFSETQ. V lost 4 bases to trimming and J lost 2 bases, with 13 bases between them. CDR3 length: 14 residues. CDR3 in amino acids: CASSTRDGTYEQYF. In DNA form, the CDR3 reads TGCGCCAGCAGCACCCGGGACGGGACCTACGAGCAGTACTTC.

The V and J genes are TRBV5-4 and TRBJ2-5; unclear D gene. V lost 2 bases, J lost 0 bases, and 2 bases lay in between. The germline CDR1 and CDR2 sequences are SGHNT and YYREEE (reference sequence). The CDR3 consists of 12 residues. Here the CDR3 reads CASSFHQETQYF. The CDR3 DNA sequence: TGTGCCAGCAGCTTCCACCAAGAGACCCAGTACTTC.